This T cell receptor beta chain was sequenced in a study of blood T cell repertoires in COVID-19. Produced via immunoSEQ multiplex PCR; TCRdb's table is partial and in-frame only. The table records over 400,000 clones, about 89% of them present only once. The V gene's germline CDR1 is SNHLY and CDR2 FYNNEI. The CDR3 sequence is 14 residues long. V was cut by 7 bases and J by 1 base, with 13 bases left in between. The source is a woman between 45 and 60 years old with COVID-19, enrolled during active disease. Sequences were obtained from peripheral blood. The genes are TRBV2 and TRBJ2-5; no clear D gene. In DNA form, the CDR3 reads TGTGCCAGCACCCACTCTCAGCGCCAAGAGACCCAGTACTTC. This encodes CASTHSQRQETQYF.